This T cell receptor (beta chain) derives from a study of blood T cell repertoires in COVID-19. Measured with immunoSEQ multiplex PCR; TCRdb has only the in-frame clones, and not every one. The table records some 300,000 clones, approximately 84% of them present only once. V shed 7 bases, J shed 7 bases, and the junction held 7 bases outside the gene matches. The CDR3 extends over 13 amino acids. Germline CDR1 is GTSNPN and CDR2 is SVGIG (reference sequence). The chain links TRBV30 to TRBJ1-2, with 12 bases that match TRBD1. The sample was PBMCs or T cells enriched from blood (not recorded which). The sequence came from a man aged 30-40 years who had recovered from COVID-19. CDR3 in amino acids: CASGGQGAIGYTF. As DNA, the CDR3 is TGTGCCTCGGGGGGACAGGGGGCAATTGGCTACACCTTC.